A selection of T cell receptor beta chains follows, all from one sample in a study of immune evolution from preneoplasia to lung adenocarcinoma. The protocol was immunoSEQ multiplex PCR, while the TCRdb copy is restricted to in-frame clones and leaves out a portion. The table lists some 4,300 clones, around 74% of them singletons. Material for sequencing was FFPE lung adenocarcinoma in situ tissue. Source of these receptors: a person aged 60-80 years with lung adenocarcinoma. Both conserved end residues are part of each CDR3. Fields, in order: V gene, CDR3 protein.

TRBV28,CATLLREGAASYEQYF
TRBV19,CASSRETSGNTIYF
TRBV27,CASSDRTGSYEQYF
TRBV29-1,CSVAGSSNTGELFF
TRBV7-2,CASSLVGGRSPGELFF
TRBV7-2,CASSLVAGQTEAFF
TRBV4-1,CASSYEGDNEQFF
TRBV30,CAYRTQETQYF
TRBV9,CASSAGGHSNQPQHF
TRBV2,CASEGESHTEAFF
TRBV5-1,CASSSMTGAYNEQFF
TRBV30,CAWSPGGNGYTEAFF
TRBV6-1,CASSFNGGTEAFF
TRBV5-8,CASSLRAGTYNEQFF
TRBV5-8,CASSPRLRVTGELFF
TRBV28,CASNAGFNQPQHF
TRBV4-1,CASSFQVSAPLSGDEQFF
TRBV28,CASRSAGGYEQYF
TRBV5-6,CASSLGRYGGGLGYTF
TRBV19,CASRSGRVGARTEAFF
TRBV5-1,CASSLAQGLATEAFF
TRBV28,CASTYGRRETQYF
TRBV5-6,CASSAGLAGIYEQYF
TRBV12-5,CASGLQGNTEAFF
TRBV5-1,CASSLMGGAKNIQYF
TRBV18,CTSSPRPRDQETQYF
TRBV4-1,CASSQGSRVQGGYGYTF
TRBV28,CASSLARHEQFF
TRBV5-1,CASSFRGDNEKLFF
TRBV5-1,CASSLGTSALNTGELFF
TRBV10-2,CASSESVFEQFF
TRBV28,CASSLWDTAFF
TRBV18,CASSPANTGELFF
TRBV7-6,CASSLDEGIFDTEAFF
TRBV7-2,CASSPGTGPYNEQFF
TRBV7-9,CASSLDSGALNF